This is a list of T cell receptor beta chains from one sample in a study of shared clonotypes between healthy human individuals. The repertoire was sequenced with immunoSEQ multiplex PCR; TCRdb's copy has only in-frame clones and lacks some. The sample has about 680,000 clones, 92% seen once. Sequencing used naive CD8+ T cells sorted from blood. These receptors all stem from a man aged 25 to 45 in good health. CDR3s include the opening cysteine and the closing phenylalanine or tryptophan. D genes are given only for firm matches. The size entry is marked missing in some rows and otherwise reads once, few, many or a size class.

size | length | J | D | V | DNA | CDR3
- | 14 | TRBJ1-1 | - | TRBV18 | TGTGCCAGCTCACCAACTAGGGGACGGACTGAAGCTTTCTTT | CASSPTRGRTEAFF
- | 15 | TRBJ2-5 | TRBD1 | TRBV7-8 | TGTGCCAGCAGCTCGCCCCTGACAGGGGAGGAGACCCAGTACTTC | CASSSPLTGEETQYF
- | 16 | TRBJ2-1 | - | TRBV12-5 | TGTGCTAGTGGTTTGGATCAGGGGAGCTCCTACAATGAGCAGTTCTTC | CASGLDQGSSYNEQFF
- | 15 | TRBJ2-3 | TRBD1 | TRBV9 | TGTGCCAGCAACCCGGGACAGGGGGCTGGAGATACGCAGTATTTT | CASNPGQGAGDTQYF
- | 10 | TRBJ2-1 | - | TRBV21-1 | TGTGCCAGCAGCCCGGATGAGCAGTTCTTC | CASSPDEQFF
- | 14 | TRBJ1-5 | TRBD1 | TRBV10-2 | TGCGCCAGCAGTGGACAGGGGTCCAATCAGCCCCAGCATTTT | CASSGQGSNQPQHF
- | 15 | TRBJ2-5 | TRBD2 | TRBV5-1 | TGCGCCAGCAGCTTGGCTAGCGGTGCGACCGAGACCCAGTACTTC | CASSLASGATETQYF
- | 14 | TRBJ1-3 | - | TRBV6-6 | TGTGCCAGCAGTTACGGTCAGGTGATTGACACCATATATTTT | CASSYGQVIDTIYF
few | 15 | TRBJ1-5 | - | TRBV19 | TGTGCCAGTAGTATGCAGGGGTATGGCGATCAGCCCCAGCATTTT | CASSMQGYGDQPQHF
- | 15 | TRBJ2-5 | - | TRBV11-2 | TGTGCCAGCAGCTTATTCGCTAGCGACCAAGAGACCCAGTACTTC | CASSLFASDQETQYF
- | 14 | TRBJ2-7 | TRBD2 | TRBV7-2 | TGTGCCAGCAGCTTAGGGGGACTAGCGGCAGAGCAGTACTTC | CASSLGGLAAEQYF
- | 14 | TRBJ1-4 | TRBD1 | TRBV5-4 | TGTGCCAGCAGTCCCGGGACAGATAATGAAAAACTGTTTTTT | CASSPGTDNEKLFF
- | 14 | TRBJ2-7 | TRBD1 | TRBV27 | TGTGCCAGCAGTTCCGGACAGGTCCAACTGGAGCAGTACTTC | CASSSGQVQLEQYF
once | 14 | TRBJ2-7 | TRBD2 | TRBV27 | TGTGCCAGCAGTTCCAGGACTAGCGGGAGAAGGCAGTACTTC | CASSSRTSGRRQYF
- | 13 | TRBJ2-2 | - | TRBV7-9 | TGTGCCAGCAGCTCAGACTTCACCGGGGAGCTGTTTTTT | CASSSDFTGELFF
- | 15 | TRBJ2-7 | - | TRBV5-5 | TGTGCCAGCAGCCTTACCACGGCGGCCTCCTACGAGCAGTACTTC | CASSLTTAASYEQYF
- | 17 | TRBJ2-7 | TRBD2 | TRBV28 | TGTGCCAGCAGTCGGACTAGCGGGAGGAAAACCTCCTACGAGCAGTACTTC | CASSRTSGRKTSYEQYF
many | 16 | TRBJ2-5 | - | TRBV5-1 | TGCGCCAGCAGCTTGGCCGGGGGACAGATCCAAGAGACCCAGTACTTC | CASSLAGGQIQETQYF
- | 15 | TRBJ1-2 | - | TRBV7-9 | TGTGCCAGCAGCCCACGGGCCCATCCCTACTATGGCTACACCTTC | CASSPRAHPYYGYTF
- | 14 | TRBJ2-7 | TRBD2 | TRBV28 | TGTGCCAGCGGACGGACTAGCGACTCCTACGAGCAGTACTTC | CASGRTSDSYEQYF
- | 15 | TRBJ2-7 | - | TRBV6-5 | TGTGCCAGCAGTTTAGACGGCAGCGAGTTCTACGAGCAGTACTTC | CASSLDGSEFYEQYF
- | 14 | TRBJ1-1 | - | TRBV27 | TGTGCCAGCAGTTTCTTCTCAGGGAACACTGAAGCTTTCTTT | CASSFFSGNTEAFF
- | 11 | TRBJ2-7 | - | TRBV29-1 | TGCAGCGTCCAAGCATCCTACGAGCAGTACTTC | CSVQASYEQYF
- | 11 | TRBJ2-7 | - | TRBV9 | TGTGCCAGCAGCGCTGGCCTCGAGCAGTACTTC | CASSAGLEQYF
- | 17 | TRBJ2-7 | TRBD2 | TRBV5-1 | TGCGCCAGCAGCTTGGGGACCGCTAGCGGGAGATCGTACGAGCAGTACTTC | CASSLGTASGRSYEQYF
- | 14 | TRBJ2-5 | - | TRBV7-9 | TGTGCCAGCAGCTTAGCGAAGTCGGAAGAGACCCAGTACTTC | CASSLAKSEETQYF
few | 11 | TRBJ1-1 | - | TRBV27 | TGTGCCAGCAGTTCATCCGACCAAGCTTTCTTT | CASSSSDQAFF
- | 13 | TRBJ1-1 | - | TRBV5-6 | TGTGCCAGCAGGCTAACAGTGAACACTGAAGCTTTCTTT | CASRLTVNTEAFF
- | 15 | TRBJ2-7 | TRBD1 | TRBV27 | TGTGCCAGCAGCCTATCGGGACAGGGCAACTACGAGCAGTACTTC | CASSLSGQGNYEQYF
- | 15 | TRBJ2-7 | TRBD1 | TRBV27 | TGTGCCAGCAGTTTATCGGGACAGGCCTCCTACGAGCAGTACTTC | CASSLSGQASYEQYF
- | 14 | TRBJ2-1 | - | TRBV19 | TGTGCCAGTAGTATTTATCTAGTCGGCAATGAGCAGTTCTTC | CASSIYLVGNEQFF
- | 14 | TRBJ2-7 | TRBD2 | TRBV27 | TGTGCCAGCAGTTGGGATAGCGGGGCCTACGAGCAGTACTTC | CASSWDSGAYEQYF
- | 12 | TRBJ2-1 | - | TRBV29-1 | TGCAGCGCCGGTGGCAGGTACAATGAGCAGTTCTTC | CSAGGRYNEQFF
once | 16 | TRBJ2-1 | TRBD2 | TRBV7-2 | TGTGCCAGCAGCCCGTGGACTAGCGGGAGCTACAATGAGCAGTTCTTC | CASSPWTSGSYNEQFF
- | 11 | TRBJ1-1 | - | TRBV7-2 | TGTGCCAGCAGGGGAGACACTGAAGCTTTCTTT | CASRGDTEAFF
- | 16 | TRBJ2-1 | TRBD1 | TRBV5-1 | TGCGCCAGCAAGACCGGGACAGGGGGGTTCCACAATGAGCAGTTCTTC | CASKTGTGGFHNEQFF
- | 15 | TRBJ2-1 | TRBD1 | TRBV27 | TGTGCCAGCAGTTTACGGACAGGGGGTTTTGATGAGCAGTTCTTC | CASSLRTGGFDEQFF
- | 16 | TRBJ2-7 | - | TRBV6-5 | TGTGCCAGCAGTTATACACCGGGGCCGAGCTCCTACGAGCAGTACTTC | CASSYTPGPSSYEQYF